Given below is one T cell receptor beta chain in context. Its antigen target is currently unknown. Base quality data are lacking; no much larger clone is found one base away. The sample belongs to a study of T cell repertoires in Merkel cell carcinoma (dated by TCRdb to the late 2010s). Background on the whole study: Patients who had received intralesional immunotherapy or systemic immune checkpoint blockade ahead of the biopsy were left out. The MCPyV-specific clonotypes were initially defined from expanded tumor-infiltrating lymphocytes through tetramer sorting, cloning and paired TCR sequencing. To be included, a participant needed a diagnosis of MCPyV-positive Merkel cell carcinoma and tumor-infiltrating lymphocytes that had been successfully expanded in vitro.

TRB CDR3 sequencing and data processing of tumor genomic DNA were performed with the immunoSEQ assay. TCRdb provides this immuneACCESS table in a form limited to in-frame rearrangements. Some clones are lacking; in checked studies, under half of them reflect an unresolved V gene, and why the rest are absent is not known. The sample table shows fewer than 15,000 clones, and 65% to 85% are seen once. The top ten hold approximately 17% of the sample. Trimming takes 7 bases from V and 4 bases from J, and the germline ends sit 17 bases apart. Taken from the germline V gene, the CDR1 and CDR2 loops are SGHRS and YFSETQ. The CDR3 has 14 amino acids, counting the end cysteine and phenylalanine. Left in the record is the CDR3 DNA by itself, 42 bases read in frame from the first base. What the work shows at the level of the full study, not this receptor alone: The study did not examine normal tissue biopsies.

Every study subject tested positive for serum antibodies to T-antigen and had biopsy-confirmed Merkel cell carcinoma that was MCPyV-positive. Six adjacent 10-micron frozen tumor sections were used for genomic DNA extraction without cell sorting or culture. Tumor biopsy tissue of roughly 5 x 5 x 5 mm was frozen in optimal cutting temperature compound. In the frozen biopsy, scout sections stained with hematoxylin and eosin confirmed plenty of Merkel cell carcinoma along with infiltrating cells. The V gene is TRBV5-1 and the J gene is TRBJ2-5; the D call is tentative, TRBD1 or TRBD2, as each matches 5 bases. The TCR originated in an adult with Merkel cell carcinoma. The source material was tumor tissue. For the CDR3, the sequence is CASGPGRAAETQYF. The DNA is TGCGCCAGCGGTCCGGGACGCGCCGCAGAGACCCAGTACTTC. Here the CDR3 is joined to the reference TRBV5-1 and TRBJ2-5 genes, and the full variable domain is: KAGVTQTPRYLIKTRGQQVTLSCSPISGHRSVSWYQQTPGQGLQFLFEYFSETQRNKGNFPGRFSGRQFSNSRSEMNVSTLELGDSALYLCASGPGRAAETQYFGPGTRLLVL.